A single sample is the source of the 11 T cell receptor beta chains below, sequenced in a study of T cell responses to AZD1222 COVID-19 vaccine. TCRdb keeps only in-frame clones here, not all; method: immunoSEQ multiplex PCR. This sample yields roughly 170,000 clones, of which about nine tenths are seen a single time; approximately 2.8% belongs to the top ten. The input for sequencing was peripheral blood, taken on day 0 of AZD1222 vaccination. The receptors come from an adult in good health.

The chain uses TRBV7-8 and TRBJ2-1, with a weak D call TRBD1 (7 bases). This CDR3 region has 15 residues. The germline V gene encodes CDR1 SGHVS and CDR2 FQNEAQ. V lost 5 bases, J lost 5 bases, and 16 bases lay in between. The CDR3 is CASSPRQGLHNEQFF. In DNA form, the CDR3 reads TGTGCCAGCAGCCCGAGACAGGGACTCCACAATGAGCAGTTCTTC.

V is TRBV9 and J is TRBJ2-7, with unresolved D. V was cut by 0 bases and J by 2 bases, with 12 bases left in between. The CDR3 is made up of 15 amino acids. Germline loops: CDR1 SGDLS, CDR2 YYNGEE. The CDR3 DNA reads as TGTGCCAGCAGCGTAGGGGCCCAGCCAACCTACGAGCAGTACTTC. Amino acids: CASSVGAQPTYEQYF.

This chain connects TRBV7-8 to TRBJ1-4, with D perhaps TRBD1 (5 bases). Trimming took 5 bases from V and 1 from J, leaving 8 bases between them. The CDR3 loop spans 14 amino acids. CDR1 and CDR2 from the germline V gene are SGHVS and FQNEAQ. DNA for the CDR3: TGTGCCAGCAGCCGGGGCGGAACTAATGAAAAACTGTTTTTT. It yields the protein CASSRGGTNEKLFF.

This chain links TRBV7-2 with TRBJ1-3; D gene unclear. The CDR3 has 15 amino acids. V was clipped by 1 base and J by 4 bases, with 11 bases between them. Germline V CDR1 and CDR2: SGHTA, FQGNSA. CDR3 nucleotide sequence: TGTGCCAGCAGCTTAGGTCGAGGGTGGGGAAACACCATATATTTT. This sequence encodes CASSLGRGWGNTIYF.

V is TRBV27 and J is TRBJ1-4; the D gene is possibly TRBD1 (5 bases). Trimming shortened V by 2 bases and J by 2 bases, and 6 bases separated the two germline ends. The CDR3 loop spans 14 amino acids. CDR1 is MNHEY, CDR2 SMNVEV, per germline (reference sequence). The CDR3 here is CASSLGGTNEKLFF. In DNA, the CDR3 is TGTGCCAGCAGTTTAGGGGGGACTAATGAAAAACTGTTTTTT.

The rearrangement links TRBV3-1 (or the pseudogene TRBV3-2) to TRBJ2-7, with 11 bases matching TRBD2. CDR1 and CDR2 from the germline V gene are LGHDT and YNNKEL (reference sequence). The V and J ends lost 0 bases and 6 bases, in that order; junction bases with no gene match: 4. The CDR3 spans 15 residues. The CDR3 region has the DNA TGTGCCAGCAGCCAAGAGTTAGCGGGGGGGCGCGAGCAGTACTTC. Translated: CASSQELAGGREQYF.

The genes are TRBV9 and TRBJ1-1; D is unclear. With 0 bases removed from V and 6 bases from J, the gap between germline ends came to 9 bases. The CDR3 is 13 residues long. Germline CDR1 reads SGDLS; CDR2 reads YYNGEE. The CDR3, as DNA: TGTGCCAGCAGCGTAGGCGGGGAGGCTGAAGCTTTCTTT. The encoded protein is CASSVGGEAEAFF.

V gene TRBV7-9 combines with J gene TRBJ1-2; unclear D gene. The V gene's germline CDR1 is SEHNR and CDR2 FQNEAQ (reference sequence). The CDR3 sequence is 14 residues long. V dropped 1 base and J dropped 2 bases, with 8 bases sitting between them. CDR3 sequence reads: CASSLVVQNYGYTF. The CDR3 coding sequence is TGTGCCAGCAGCTTAGTGGTGCAGAACTATGGCTACACCTTC. Full variable domain (rest looked up from reference TRBV7-9 and TRBJ1-2): DTGVSQNPRHKITKRGQNVTFRCDPISEHNRLYWYRQTLGQGPEFLTYFQNEAQLEKSRLLSDRFSAERPKGSFSTLEIQRTEQGDSAMYLCASSLVVQNYGYTFGSGTRLTVV.

The V gene is TRBV6-5, the J gene TRBJ2-7, with 10 bases identical to TRBD1. The CDR3 contains 15 residues. V gave up 5 bases and J gave up 5 bases; unmatched junction bases: 9. The germline V gene encodes CDR1 MNHEY and CDR2 SVGAGI. The CDR3 bases are TGTGCCAGCAGTACTTCCGGGACAGGGGTCCACGAGCAGTACTTC. Protein: CASSTSGTGVHEQYF.

The V and J genes are TRBV5-1 and TRBJ2-7; D gene uncertain. Between the trimmed V and J ends, which lost 3 bases and 0 bases, there was a span of 1 base. The CDR3 is 11 residues long. The germline gives CDR1 SGHRS, CDR2 YFSETQ. CDR3 sequence reads: CASSSSYEQYF. DNA for the CDR3: TGCGCCAGCAGCTCCTCCTACGAGCAGTACTTC.

The DNA of the CDR3 is TGTGCCGGAGGCGGGGACGGGAACGAGCAGTACTTC. Its protein is CAGGGDGNEQYF. This rearrangement joins TRBV2 to TRBJ2-7; maybe TRBD2 (6 bases). Germline V gene data show CDR1 as SNHLY and CDR2 as FYNNEI. The CDR3 loop spans 12 amino acids. V lost 11 bases and J lost 5, with 16 bases in between.